This T cell receptor beta chain was found in a study of human T cells and chemical hapten exposure. Study-level background: TCR yields per sample varied mostly from small pooled library volume differences.

Study-wide findings and caveats: Counts of TCRs above 1 in 1000 frequency stayed unchanged with DPC sensitization.

As to time point: healthy volunteer bleed at 2 weeks. Before extraction, the whole blood was not fractionated, and total RNA was taken from it. Germline CDR1 and CDR2: MNHNS and SASEGT. Trimming took 2 bases from V and 4 from J, leaving 9 bases between them. The CDR3 covers 14 residues. This clonotype was counted only a few times. Its antigen is unknown. Individual cDNA molecules received unique molecular identifiers in the library. Original handling: Across samples, TCR counts had a median of roughly 98,000 and ranged from roughly 20,000 to 690,600. Using its own MiXCR run on the RACE reads, TCRdb lists one record per CDR3 protein. TCRdb assigned the V and J calls; the authors' analysis was not used. Here the sample spans about 93,000 distinct CDR3 sequences, about 8.7% being singletons.

The chain carries TRBV6-1 and TRBJ1-5; D possibly corresponds to TRBD1 (5 bases). Sample: whole blood. This TCR derives from a female donor in good health. Some clones in this sample may be carry-over from other donors' samples. The CDR3 DNA reads as TGTGCCAGCAGTGAACGGGGGGGGAATCAGCCCCAGCATTTT. It yields the protein CASSERGGNQPQHF.